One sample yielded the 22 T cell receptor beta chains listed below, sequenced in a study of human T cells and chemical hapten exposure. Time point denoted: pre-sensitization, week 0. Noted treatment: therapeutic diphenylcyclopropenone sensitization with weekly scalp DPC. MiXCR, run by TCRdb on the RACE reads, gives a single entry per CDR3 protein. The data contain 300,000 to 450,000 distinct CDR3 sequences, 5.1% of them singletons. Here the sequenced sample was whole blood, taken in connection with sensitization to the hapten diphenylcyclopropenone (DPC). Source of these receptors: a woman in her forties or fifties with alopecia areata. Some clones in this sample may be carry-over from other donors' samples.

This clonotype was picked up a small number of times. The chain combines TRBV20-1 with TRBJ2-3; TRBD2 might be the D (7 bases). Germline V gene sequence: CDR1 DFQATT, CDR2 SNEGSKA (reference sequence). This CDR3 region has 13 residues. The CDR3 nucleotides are TGCAGCCCTCAAGGGGGGGCCACAGATACGCAGTATTTT. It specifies CSPQGGATDTQYF.

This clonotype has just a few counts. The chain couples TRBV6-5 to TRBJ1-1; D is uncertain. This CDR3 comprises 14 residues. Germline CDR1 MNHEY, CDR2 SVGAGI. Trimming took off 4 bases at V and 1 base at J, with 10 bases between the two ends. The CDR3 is CASSFQGPNTEAFF. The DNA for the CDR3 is TGTGCCAGCAGTTTTCAAGGGCCGAACACTGAAGCTTTCTTT.

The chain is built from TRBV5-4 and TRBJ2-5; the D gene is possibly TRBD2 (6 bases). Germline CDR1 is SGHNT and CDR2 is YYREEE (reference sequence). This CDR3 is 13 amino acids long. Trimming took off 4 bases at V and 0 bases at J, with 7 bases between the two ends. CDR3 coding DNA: TGTGCCAGCAGCGGGGGGTACCAAGAGACCCAGTACTTC. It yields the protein CASSGGYQETQYF.

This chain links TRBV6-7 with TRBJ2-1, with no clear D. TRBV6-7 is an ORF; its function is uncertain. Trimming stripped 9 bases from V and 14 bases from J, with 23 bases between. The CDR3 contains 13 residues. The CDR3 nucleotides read TGTGCCAGATTAATTGATCCAACACTTACGGAGTTCTTC. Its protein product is CARLIDPTLTEFF.

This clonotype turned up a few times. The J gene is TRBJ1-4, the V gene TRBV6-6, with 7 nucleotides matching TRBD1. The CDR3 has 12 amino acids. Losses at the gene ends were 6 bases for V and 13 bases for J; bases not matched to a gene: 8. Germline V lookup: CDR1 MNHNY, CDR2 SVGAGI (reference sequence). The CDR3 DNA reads TGTGCCAGCAGCCAGGGGGAAAGCAGACTGTTTTTT. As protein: CASSQGESRLFF.

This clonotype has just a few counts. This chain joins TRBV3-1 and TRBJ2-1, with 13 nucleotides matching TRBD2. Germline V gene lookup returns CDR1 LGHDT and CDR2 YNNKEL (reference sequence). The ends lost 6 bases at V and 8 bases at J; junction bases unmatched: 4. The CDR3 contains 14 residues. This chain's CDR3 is CASRRTSGSHEQFF. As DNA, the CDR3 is TGTGCCAGCAGGCGGACTAGCGGGAGTCATGAGCAGTTCTTC.

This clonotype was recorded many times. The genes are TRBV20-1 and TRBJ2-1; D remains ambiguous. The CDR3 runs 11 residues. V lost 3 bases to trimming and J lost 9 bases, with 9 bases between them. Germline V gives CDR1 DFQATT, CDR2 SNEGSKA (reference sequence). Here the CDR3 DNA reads TGCAGTGCTAGGTTGCTTGGTGAGCAGTTCTTC. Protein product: CSARLLGEQFF.

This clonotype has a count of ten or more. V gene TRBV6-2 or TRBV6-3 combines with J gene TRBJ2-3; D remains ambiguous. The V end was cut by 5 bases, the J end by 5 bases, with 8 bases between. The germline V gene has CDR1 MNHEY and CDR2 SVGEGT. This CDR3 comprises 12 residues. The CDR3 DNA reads TGTGCCAGCAGTCAACAGCGAGATACGCAGTATTTT. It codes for CASSQQRDTQYF.

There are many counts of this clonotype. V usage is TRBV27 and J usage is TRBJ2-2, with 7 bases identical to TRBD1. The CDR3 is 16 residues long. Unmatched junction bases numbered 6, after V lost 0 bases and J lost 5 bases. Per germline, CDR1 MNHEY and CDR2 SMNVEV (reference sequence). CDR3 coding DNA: TGTGCCAGCAGTTTATCGGCAGGGGGTAATACCGGGGAGCTGTTTTTT. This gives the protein CASSLSAGGNTGELFF.

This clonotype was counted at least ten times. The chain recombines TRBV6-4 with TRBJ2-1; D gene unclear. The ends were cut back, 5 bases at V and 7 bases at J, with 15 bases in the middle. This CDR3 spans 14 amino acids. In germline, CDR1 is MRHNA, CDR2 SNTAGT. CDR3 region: CASSPDLAANEQFF. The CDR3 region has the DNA TGTGCCAGCAGTCCCGACCTGGCGGCTAATGAGCAGTTCTTC.

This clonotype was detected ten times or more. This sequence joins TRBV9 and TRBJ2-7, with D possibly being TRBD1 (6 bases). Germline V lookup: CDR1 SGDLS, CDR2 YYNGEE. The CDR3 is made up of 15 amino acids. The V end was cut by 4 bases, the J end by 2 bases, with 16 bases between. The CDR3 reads CASSLGQQTTYEQYF. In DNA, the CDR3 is TGTGCCAGCAGCCTAGGACAGCAAACCACCTACGAGCAGTACTTC.

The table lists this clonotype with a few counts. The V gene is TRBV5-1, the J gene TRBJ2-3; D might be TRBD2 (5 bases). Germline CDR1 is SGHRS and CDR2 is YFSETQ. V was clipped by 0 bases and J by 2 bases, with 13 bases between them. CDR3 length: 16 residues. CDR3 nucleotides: TGCGCCAGCAGCTTGGGGACTGTCATCTTCACAGATACGCAGTATTTT. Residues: CASSLGTVIFTDTQYF.

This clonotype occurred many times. The chain's CDR3 is CASGQTTEAFF. The CDR3 nucleotides read TGTGCCAGCGGCCAAACCACTGAAGCTTTCTTT. This sequence joins TRBV6-1 and TRBJ1-1; no clear D gene. Germline values: CDR1 MNHNS, CDR2 SASEGT. Trimming cost V 8 bases and J 4 bases, with 8 bases left between them. The CDR3 length is 11 residues.

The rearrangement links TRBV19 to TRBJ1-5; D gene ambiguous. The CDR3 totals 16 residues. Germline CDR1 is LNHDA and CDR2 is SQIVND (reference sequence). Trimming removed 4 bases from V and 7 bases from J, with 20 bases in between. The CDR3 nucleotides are TGTGCCAGTAGTAGCTTTGTGGCAGATCCCCGACAGCCCCAGCATTTT. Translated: CASSSFVADPRQPQHF.

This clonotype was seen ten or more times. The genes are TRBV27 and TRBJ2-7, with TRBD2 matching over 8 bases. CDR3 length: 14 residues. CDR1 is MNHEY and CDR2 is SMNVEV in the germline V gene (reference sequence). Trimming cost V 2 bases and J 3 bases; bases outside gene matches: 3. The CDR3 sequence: CASSLRGLVYEQYF. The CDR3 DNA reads TGTGCCAGCAGTTTACGGGGACTAGTCTACGAGCAGTACTTC.

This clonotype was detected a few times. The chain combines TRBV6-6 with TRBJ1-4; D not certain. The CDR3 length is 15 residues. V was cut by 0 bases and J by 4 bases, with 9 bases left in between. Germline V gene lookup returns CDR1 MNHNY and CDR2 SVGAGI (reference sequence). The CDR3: CASSYSRELNEKLFF. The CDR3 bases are TGTGCCAGCAGTTACTCGAGGGAGCTTAATGAAAAACTGTTTTTT.

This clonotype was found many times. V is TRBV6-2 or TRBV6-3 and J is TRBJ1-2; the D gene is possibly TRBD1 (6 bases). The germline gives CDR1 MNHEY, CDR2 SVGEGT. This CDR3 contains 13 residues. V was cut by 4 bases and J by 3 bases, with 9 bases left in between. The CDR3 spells CASSFGQYYGYTF. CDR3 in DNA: TGTGCCAGCAGTTTCGGACAGTACTATGGCTACACCTTC.

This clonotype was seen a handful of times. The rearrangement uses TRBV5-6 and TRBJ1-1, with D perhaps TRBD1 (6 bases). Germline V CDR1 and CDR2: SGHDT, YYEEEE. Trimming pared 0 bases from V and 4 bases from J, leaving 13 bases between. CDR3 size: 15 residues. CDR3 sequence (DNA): TGTGCCAGCAGCTTGGGATACGGACAGCTCACTGAAGCTTTCTTT. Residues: CASSLGYGQLTEAFF.

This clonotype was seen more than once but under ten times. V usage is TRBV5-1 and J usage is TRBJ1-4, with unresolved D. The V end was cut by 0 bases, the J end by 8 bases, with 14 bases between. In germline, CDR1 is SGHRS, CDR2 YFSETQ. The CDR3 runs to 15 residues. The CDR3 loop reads CASSLGGRAGEKLFF. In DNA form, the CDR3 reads TGCGCCAGCAGCTTGGGGGGTCGAGCAGGCGAAAAACTGTTTTTT.

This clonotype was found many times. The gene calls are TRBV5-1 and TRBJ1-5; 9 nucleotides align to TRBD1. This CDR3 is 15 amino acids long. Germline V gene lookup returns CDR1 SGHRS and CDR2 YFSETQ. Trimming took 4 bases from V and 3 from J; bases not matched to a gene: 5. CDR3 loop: CASSVGQGNNQPQHF. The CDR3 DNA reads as TGCGCCAGCAGCGTGGGACAGGGTAACAATCAGCCCCAGCATTTT.

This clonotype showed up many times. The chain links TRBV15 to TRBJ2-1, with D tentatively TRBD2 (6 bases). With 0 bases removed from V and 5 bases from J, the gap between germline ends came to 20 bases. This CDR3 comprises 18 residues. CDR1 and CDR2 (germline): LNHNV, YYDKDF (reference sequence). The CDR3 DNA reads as TGTGCCACCAGCAGAGATAAGCGGGCGCTCTCCCAAGACAATGAGCAGTTCTTC. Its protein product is CATSRDKRALSQDNEQFF. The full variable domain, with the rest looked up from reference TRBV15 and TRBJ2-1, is DAMVIQNPRYQVTQFGKPVTLSCSQTLNHNVMYWYQQKSSQAPKLLFHYYDKDFNNEADTPDNFQSRRPNTSFCFLDIRSPGLGDTAMYLCATSRDKRALSQDNEQFFGPGTRLTVL.

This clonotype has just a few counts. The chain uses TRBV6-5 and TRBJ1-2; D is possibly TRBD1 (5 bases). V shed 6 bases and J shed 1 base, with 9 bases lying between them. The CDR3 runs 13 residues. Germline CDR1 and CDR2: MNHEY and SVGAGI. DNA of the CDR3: TGTGCCAGCAGCTACAGGTTTAACTATGGCTACACCTTC. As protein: CASSYRFNYGYTF.